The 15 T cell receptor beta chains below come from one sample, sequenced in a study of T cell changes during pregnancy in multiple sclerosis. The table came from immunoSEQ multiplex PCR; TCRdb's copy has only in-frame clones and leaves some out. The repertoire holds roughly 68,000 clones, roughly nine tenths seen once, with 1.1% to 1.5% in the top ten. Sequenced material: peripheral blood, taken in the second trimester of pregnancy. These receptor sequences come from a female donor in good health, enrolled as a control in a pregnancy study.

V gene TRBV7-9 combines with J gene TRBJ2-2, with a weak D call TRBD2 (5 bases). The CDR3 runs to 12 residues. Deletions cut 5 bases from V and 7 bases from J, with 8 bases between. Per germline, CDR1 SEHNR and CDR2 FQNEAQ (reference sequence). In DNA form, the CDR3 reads TGTGCCAGCAGCCTTACTAGCGGGGAGCTGTTTTTT. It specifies CASSLTSGELFF.

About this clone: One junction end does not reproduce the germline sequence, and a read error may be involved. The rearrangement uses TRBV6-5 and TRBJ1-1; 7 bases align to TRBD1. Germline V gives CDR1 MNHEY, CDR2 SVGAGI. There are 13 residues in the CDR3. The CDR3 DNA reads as TGTGCCAGCAGGTACTCAGGGGGCACTGAAGCTTTCTTT. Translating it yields CASRYSGGTEAFF.

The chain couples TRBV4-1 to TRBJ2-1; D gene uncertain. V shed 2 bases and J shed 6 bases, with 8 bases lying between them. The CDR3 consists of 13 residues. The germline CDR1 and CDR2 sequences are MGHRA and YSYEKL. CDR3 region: CASSQRRGNEQFF. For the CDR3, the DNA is TGCGCCAGCAGCCAAAGGCGCGGCAATGAGCAGTTCTTC.

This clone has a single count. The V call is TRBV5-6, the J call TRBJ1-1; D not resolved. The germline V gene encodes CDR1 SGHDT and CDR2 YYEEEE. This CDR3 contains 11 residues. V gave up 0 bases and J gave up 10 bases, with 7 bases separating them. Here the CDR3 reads CASSLGHAAFF. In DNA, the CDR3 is TGTGCCAGCAGCTTGGGGCACGCAGCTTTCTTT.

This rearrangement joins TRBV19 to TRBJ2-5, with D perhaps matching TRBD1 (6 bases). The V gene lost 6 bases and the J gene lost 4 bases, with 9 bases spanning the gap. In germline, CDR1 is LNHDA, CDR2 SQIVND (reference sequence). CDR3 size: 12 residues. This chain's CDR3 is CASSKDRETQYF. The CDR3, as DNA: TGTGCCAGTAGCAAGGACAGAGAGACCCAGTACTTC.

DNA for the CDR3: TGTGCCAGCAGCCCTTCGGGCAGGGGAGAGACCCAGTACTTC. This gives the protein CASSPSGRGETQYF. The rearrangement links TRBV7-6 to TRBJ2-5, with D possibly TRBD1 on 6 matching bases. There are 14 residues in the CDR3. V was clipped by 5 bases and J by 4 bases, with 14 bases between them. From germline, CDR1 is SGHVS and CDR2 FNYEAQ.

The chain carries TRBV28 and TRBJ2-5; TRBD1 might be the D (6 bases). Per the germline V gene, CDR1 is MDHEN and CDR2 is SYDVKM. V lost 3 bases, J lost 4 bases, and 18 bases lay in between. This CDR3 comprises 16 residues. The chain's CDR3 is CASSFNRVNLGETQYF. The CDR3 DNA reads TGTGCCAGCAGTTTCAACAGGGTGAATTTGGGAGAGACCCAGTACTTC.

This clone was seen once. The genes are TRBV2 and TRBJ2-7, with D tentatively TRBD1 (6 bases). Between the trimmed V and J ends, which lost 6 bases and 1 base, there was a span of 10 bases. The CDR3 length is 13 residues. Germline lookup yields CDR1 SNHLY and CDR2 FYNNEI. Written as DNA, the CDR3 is TGTGCCAGCAGCCCAGGGGCTTCCTACGAGCAGTACTTC. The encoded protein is CASSPGASYEQYF.

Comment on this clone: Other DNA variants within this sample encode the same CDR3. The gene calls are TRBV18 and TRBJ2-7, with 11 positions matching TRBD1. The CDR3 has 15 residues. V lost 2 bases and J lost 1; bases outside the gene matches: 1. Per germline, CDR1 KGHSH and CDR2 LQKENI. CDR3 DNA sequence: TGTGCCAGCTCACCAGGACAGGGGGCATCCTACGAGCAGTACTTC. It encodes CASSPGQGASYEQYF.

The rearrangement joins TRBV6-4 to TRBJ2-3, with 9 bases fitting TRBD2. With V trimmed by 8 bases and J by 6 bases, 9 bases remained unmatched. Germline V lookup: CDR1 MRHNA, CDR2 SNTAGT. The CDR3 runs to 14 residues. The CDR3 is CASAAGGQEDTQYF. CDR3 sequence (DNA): TGTGCCAGCGCGGCGGGGGGGCAGGAGGATACGCAGTATTTT.

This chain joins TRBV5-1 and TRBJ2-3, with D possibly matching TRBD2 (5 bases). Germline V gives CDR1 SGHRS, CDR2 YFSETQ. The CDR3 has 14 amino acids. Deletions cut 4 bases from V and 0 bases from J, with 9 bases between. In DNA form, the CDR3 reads TGCGCCAGCAGCCCCCGGACTAGCACAGATACGCAGTATTTT. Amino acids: CASSPRTSTDTQYF. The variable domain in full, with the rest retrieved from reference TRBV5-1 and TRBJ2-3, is KAGVTQTPRYLIKTRGQQVTLSCSPISGHRSVSWYQQTPGQGLQFLFEYFSETQRNKGNFPGRFSGRQFSNSRSEMNVSTLELGDSALYLCASSPRTSTDTQYFGPGTRLTVL.

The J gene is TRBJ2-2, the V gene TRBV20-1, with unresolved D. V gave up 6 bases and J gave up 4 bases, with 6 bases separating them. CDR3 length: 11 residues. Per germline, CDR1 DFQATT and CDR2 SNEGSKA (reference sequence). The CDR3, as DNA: TGCAGTGCCCCGGGCACCGGGGAGCTGTTTTTT. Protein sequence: CSAPGTGELFF.

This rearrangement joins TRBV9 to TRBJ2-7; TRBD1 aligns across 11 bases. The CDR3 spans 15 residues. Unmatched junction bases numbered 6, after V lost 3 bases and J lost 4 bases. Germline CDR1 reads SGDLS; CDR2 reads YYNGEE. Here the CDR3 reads CASSAPGQGVYEQYF. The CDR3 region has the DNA TGTGCCAGCAGCGCTCCGGGACAGGGGGTGTACGAGCAGTACTTC.

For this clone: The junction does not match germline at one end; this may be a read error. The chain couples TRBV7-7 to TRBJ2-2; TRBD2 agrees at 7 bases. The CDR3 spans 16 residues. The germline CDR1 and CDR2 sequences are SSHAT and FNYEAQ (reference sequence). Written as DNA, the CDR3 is TGTGCTAGCAGCTTAGGAGCGGGGATGAACACCGGGGAGCTGTTTTTT. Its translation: CASSLGAGMNTGELFF.

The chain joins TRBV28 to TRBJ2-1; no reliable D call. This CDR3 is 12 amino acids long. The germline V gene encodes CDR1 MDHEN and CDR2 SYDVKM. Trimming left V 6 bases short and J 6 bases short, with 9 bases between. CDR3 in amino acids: CASRRGSNEQFF. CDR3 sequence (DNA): TGTGCCAGCAGAAGAGGCTCCAATGAGCAGTTCTTC.